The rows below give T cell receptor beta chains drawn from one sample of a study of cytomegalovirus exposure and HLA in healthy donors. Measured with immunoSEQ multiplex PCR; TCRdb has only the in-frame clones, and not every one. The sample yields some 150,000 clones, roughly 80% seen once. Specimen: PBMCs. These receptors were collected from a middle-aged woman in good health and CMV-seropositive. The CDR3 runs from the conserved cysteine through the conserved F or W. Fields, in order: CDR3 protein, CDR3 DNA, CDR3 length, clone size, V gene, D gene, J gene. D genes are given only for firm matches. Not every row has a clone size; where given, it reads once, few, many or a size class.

CDR3: CASSPGQGRSNQPQHF
DNA: TGTGCCAGCAGCCCCGGACAGGGCAGGAGCAATCAGCCCCAGCATTTT
length: 16
size: few
V: TRBV7-9
D: TRBD1
J: TRBJ1-5

CDR3: CASSAPRGSYYEQYF
DNA: TGTGCCAGCAGTGCCCCCCGGGGGAGCTACTACGAGCAGTACTTC
length: 15
size: NA
V: TRBV28
D: NA
J: TRBJ2-7

CDR3: CASSQGDRDKAGELFF
DNA: TGCGCCAGCAGTCAGGGAGACAGGGATAAGGCCGGGGAGCTGTTTTTT
length: 16
size: NA
V: TRBV23-1
D: TRBD1
J: TRBJ2-2

CDR3: CASNPLAGGQETQYF
DNA: TGTGCCAGCAACCCCCTAGCGGGGGGGCAAGAGACCCAGTACTTC
length: 15
size: NA
V: TRBV6-1
D: TRBD2
J: TRBJ2-5

CDR3: CASSSGYYNEQFF
DNA: TGTGCCAGCAGTAGCGGGTATTACAATGAGCAGTTCTTC
length: 13
size: NA
V: TRBV6-1
D: NA
J: TRBJ2-1

CDR3: CASSESYYEQYF
DNA: TGCGCCAGCAGCGAGAGCTACTACGAGCAGTACTTC
length: 12
size: NA
V: TRBV5-1
D: NA
J: TRBJ2-7

CDR3: CSVEGTDLYEQYF
DNA: TGCAGCGTTGAAGGGACAGACCTCTACGAGCAGTACTTC
length: 13
size: NA
V: TRBV29-1
D: NA
J: TRBJ2-7

CDR3: CASSPPGTSVNIQYF
DNA: TGTGCCAGCAGCCCCCCCGGGACTAGCGTAAACATTCAGTACTTC
length: 15
size: NA
V: TRBV14
D: TRBD2
J: TRBJ2-4

CDR3: CASRGGSPTQPISYEQYF
DNA: TGTGCCAGTAGGGGAGGAAGCCCCACCCAACCCATATCCTACGAGCAGTACTTC
length: 18
size: NA
V: TRBV19
D: NA
J: TRBJ2-7

CDR3: CASSLGATQYF
DNA: TGTGCCAGCAGCTTAGGGGCGACCCAGTACTTC
length: 11
size: many
V: TRBV7-2
D: NA
J: TRBJ2-5

CDR3: CASSLGTGNTEAFF
DNA: TGTGCCAGCAGTCTTGGGACAGGGAACACTGAAGCTTTCTTT
length: 14
size: NA
V: TRBV27
D: TRBD1
J: TRBJ1-1

CDR3: CASRVRGWNQPQHF
DNA: TGTGCCAGCAGAGTCAGGGGGTGGAATCAGCCCCAGCATTTT
length: 14
size: few
V: TRBV28
D: TRBD1
J: TRBJ1-5

CDR3: CALHQDEQYF
DNA: TGTGCCTTACACCAAGACGAGCAGTACTTC
length: 10
size: NA
V: TRBV30
D: NA
J: TRBJ2-7

CDR3: CASSLAGAHNEQFF
DNA: TGTGCCAGCAGTCTAGCGGGGGCACACAATGAGCAGTTCTTC
length: 14
size: once
V: TRBV6-1
D: TRBD2
J: TRBJ2-1

CDR3: CASSSRTVNYGYTF
DNA: TGTGCCAGCAGCTCCAGGACAGTCAACTATGGCTACACCTTC
length: 14
size: NA
V: TRBV5-8
D: NA
J: TRBJ1-2

CDR3: CASSLGLPGLAGYEQYF
DNA: TGTGCCAGCAGTTTGGGACTACCGGGACTAGCGGGCTACGAGCAGTACTTC
length: 17
size: NA
V: TRBV28
D: TRBD2
J: TRBJ2-7

CDR3: CASIASGGNSPLHF
DNA: TGTGCCAGCATCGCGTCGGGAGGTAATTCACCCCTCCACTTT
length: 14
size: NA
V: TRBV28
D: NA
J: TRBJ1-6

CDR3: CASSLERNTDTQYF
DNA: TGTGCCAGCAGCTTGGAGCGGAACACAGATACGCAGTATTTT
length: 14
size: NA
V: TRBV5-6
D: NA
J: TRBJ2-3

CDR3: CASNRLAGFNEQFF
DNA: TGCGCCAGCAACAGACTAGCGGGGTTCAATGAGCAGTTCTTC
length: 14
size: NA
V: TRBV4-1
D: TRBD2
J: TRBJ2-1

CDR3: CAGRDNLDEKLFF
DNA: TGTGCCGGCAGGGACAACCTTGATGAAAAACTGTTTTTT
length: 13
size: NA
V: TRBV5-6
D: NA
J: TRBJ1-4

CDR3: CASSEDFGAYTQYF
DNA: TGTGCCAGCAGTGAAGATTTTGGAGCTTATACGCAGTATTTT
length: 14
size: NA
V: TRBV25-1
D: NA
J: TRBJ2-3

CDR3: CASSLSTGGPMNTEAFF
DNA: TGTGCCAGCAGCTTATCTACAGGGGGTCCTATGAACACTGAAGCTTTCTTT
length: 17
size: once
V: TRBV7-6
D: TRBD1
J: TRBJ1-1